This note documents a single TCR beta chain sequence. Its specificity is unknown. Each patient's relapse followed autologous stem cell transplantation, and brentuximab vedotin exposure varied. Researchers used magnetic negative selection to pull out pure CD4+ T cells from thawed PBMCs. The CDR3 covers 16 residues. V was cut by 5 bases and J by 0 bases, with 16 bases left in between. CDR1 and CDR2 (germline): SGHTA, FQGTGA. The method was immunoSEQ multiplex PCR; TCRdb's version includes in-frame clones alone and lacks a portion of them. The table records fewer than 8,000 clones, under 85% of them present only once. This sample was taken from a study of PD-1 blockade in classical Hodgkin lymphoma. Regarding the study as a whole: Any patient who commenced nivolumab under 1 year after ASCT was excluded.

The material sequenced was CD4+ T cells from blood, taken at baseline. This TCR was sampled from a human donor with classical Hodgkin lymphoma. This chain connects TRBV7-3 to TRBJ1-1, with D perhaps matching TRBD1 (5 bases). The CDR3 DNA reads as TGTGCCAGCAGCGTACTATGGGCGGGGGTGAACACTGAAGCTTTCTTT. As protein: CASSVLWAGVNTEAFF.